The following is a TCR beta chain sequence with its context. Its target is not known. Unique molecular identifiers were incorporated into the prepared TCRbeta library. MiXCR, run by TCRdb on the PCR reads, gives a single entry per CDR3 protein. This sample has about 200,000 distinct CDR3 sequences, with 17% found just once. This specimen comes from a study of T-cell reconstitution after alpha-beta-depleted transplantation in children. CDR1 and CDR2 (germline): SQVTM, ANQGSEA. The CDR3 is 15 amino acids. Trimming removed 3 bases at V and 0 bases at J, with 14 bases between. Findings and limits, study-wide: At the one-year point after transplant, T-cell counts and TCRbeta diversity were found to come mostly from T cells that had been newly produced.

This specimen was PBMCs, mostly from graft donor cells, taken 360 days after TCRalphabeta/CD19-depleted stem cell transplant. This clonotype was obtained from a male patient aged 2 to 10 who had a stem cell transplant for acute lymphoblastic leukemia, so the T cells may come from the graft donor. The chain uses TRBV29-1 and TRBJ1-1; D ambiguous. The CDR3 reads CSVDSGISVNTEAFF. CDR3 sequence (DNA): TGCAGCGTTGACTCCGGAATTTCGGTGAACACTGAAGCTTTCTTT.